The 25 T cell receptor beta chains reported below all come from one sample, sequenced in a study of T cells in localized non-small cell lung cancer. Method: immunoSEQ multiplex PCR; TCRdb's copy keeps in-frame clones and lacks some. The sample consists of about 78,000 clones, almost 85% of them appearing once. The specimen was peripheral blood, collected before any cancer treatment. Receptor source: a man aged 35 to 70 with stage I lung adenocarcinoma.

The chain carries TRBV5-4 and TRBJ2-1; D unresolved. The CDR3 runs to 11 residues. CDR1 is SGHNT, CDR2 YYREEE, per germline (reference sequence). The V end lost 2 bases, the J end lost 9 bases, and 6 bases lay between the germline ends. The CDR3 loop reads CASSFSSEQFF. DNA of the CDR3: TGTGCCAGCAGCTTTAGCAGTGAGCAGTTCTTC.

The rearrangement joins TRBV7-9 to TRBJ2-7; unclear D gene. Trimming took off 5 bases at V and 0 bases at J, with 8 bases between the two ends. The germline CDR1 and CDR2 sequences are SEHNR and FQNEAQ (reference sequence). This CDR3 has 13 amino acids. For the CDR3, the DNA is TGTGCCAGCAGCAGCCCGCGCTCCTACGAGCAGTACTTC. This translates into CASSSPRSYEQYF.

The chain recombines TRBV7-9 with TRBJ2-7, with 12 bases matching TRBD2. Per the germline V gene, CDR1 is SEHNR and CDR2 is FQNEAQ (reference sequence). The CDR3 contains 14 residues. V gave up 7 bases and J gave up 6 bases; unmatched junction bases: 7. CDR3 in amino acids: CASTTTSGSVEQYF. CDR3 in DNA: TGTGCCAGCACTACGACTAGCGGGAGTGTCGAGCAGTACTTC.

The chain employs TRBV27 and TRBJ1-1, with unresolved D. Between the trimmed V and J ends, which lost 3 bases and 1 base, there was a span of 6 bases. The CDR3 is 13 amino acids. The germline gives CDR1 MNHEY, CDR2 SMNVEV (reference sequence). The DNA of the CDR3 is TGTGCCAGCAGTTTTTCCCAGAACACTGAAGCTTTCTTT. It specifies CASSFSQNTEAFF.

The rearrangement uses TRBV7-9 and TRBJ2-7, with TRBD1 identical over 8 bases. After removal of 5 bases from V and 5 bases from J, the junction contained 11 bases not matched to a gene. There are 15 residues in the CDR3. Per germline, CDR1 SEHNR and CDR2 FQNEAQ (reference sequence). The CDR3 region is CASSPRGQGIHEQYF. The CDR3 DNA sequence: TGTGCCAGCAGCCCCCGAGGACAGGGTATACACGAGCAGTACTTC.

V gene TRBV9 combines with J gene TRBJ1-6, with D tentatively TRBD1 (5 bases). V was clipped by 4 bases and J by 7 bases, with 18 bases between them. CDR3 size: 16 residues. Germline V gene data show CDR1 as SGDLS and CDR2 as YYNGEE. The CDR3 DNA sequence: TGTGCCAGCAGCCCGGACATCAACCTTTCCAATTCACCCCTCCACTTT. Translating gives CASSPDINLSNSPLHF.

CDR3 in amino acids: CAISERGGVGNQPQHF. In nucleotides, the CDR3 is TGTGCCATCAGTGAAAGGGGTGGGGTCGGTAATCAGCCCCAGCATTTT. The chain uses TRBV10-3 and TRBJ1-5; a weak D match, TRBD1 (5 bases). The germline V gene has CDR1 ENHRY and CDR2 SYGVKD. There are 16 residues in the CDR3. V lost 3 bases, J lost 4 bases, and 16 bases lay in between.

The chain carries TRBV5-1 and TRBJ2-2; TRBD2 matches at 11 bases. The CDR3 extends over 15 amino acids. Looked up from germline, CDR1 is SGHRS and CDR2 is YFSETQ. V shed 3 bases and J 6 bases; nucleotides not matched to a gene: 4. CDR3 in amino acids: CASSWASGRSGELFF. CDR3 in DNA: TGCGCCAGCAGCTGGGCTAGCGGGAGGTCCGGGGAGCTGTTTTTT.

The rearrangement joins TRBV6-5 to TRBJ2-5, with no clear D. The V and J ends lost 2 bases and 5 bases respectively, with 9 bases between them. In germline, CDR1 is MNHEY, CDR2 SVGAGI. The CDR3 sequence is 13 residues long. The CDR3 protein is CASSYGVVETQYF. In DNA form, the CDR3 reads TGTGCCAGCAGTTACGGGGTGGTGGAGACCCAGTACTTC.

This clone was recorded only once. This sequence joins TRBV5-1 and TRBJ1-1; 10 bases line up with TRBD1. V lost 7 bases to trimming and J lost 5 bases; unmatched junction nucleotides: 5. Germline CDR1 and CDR2: SGHRS and YFSETQ. CDR3 length: 13 amino acids. The CDR3 bases are TGCGCCAGCGGACAGGGGGAGGATACTGAAGCTTTCTTT. Translating it yields CASGQGEDTEAFF.

The chain uses TRBV6-5 and TRBJ1-2; D perhaps matches TRBD1 (5 bases). Between the trimmed V and J ends, which lost 4 bases and 3 bases, there was a span of 12 bases. CDR1 and CDR2 from the germline V gene are MNHEY and SVGAGI. The CDR3 sequence is 14 residues long. Here the CDR3 DNA reads TGTGCCAGCAGTTTCGAGGGCAGGGACTATGGCTACACCTTC. This sequence encodes CASSFEGRDYGYTF.

The chain joins TRBV28 to TRBJ2-3, with unresolved D. There are 19 residues in the CDR3. In germline, CDR1 is MDHEN, CDR2 SYDVKM. V lost 5 bases and J lost 0, with 24 bases in between. The CDR3 is CASSPLGWKGTQSTDTQYF. CDR3 sequence (DNA): TGTGCCAGCAGTCCGCTGGGATGGAAGGGAACTCAGAGCACAGATACGCAGTATTTT. Filled out from reference TRBV28 and TRBJ2-3, the complete variable domain reads DVKVTQSSRYLVKRTGEKVFLECVQDMDHENMFWYRQDPGLGLRLIYFSYDVKMKEKGDIPEGYSVSREKKERFSLILESASTNQTSMYLCASSPLGWKGTQSTDTQYFGPGTRLTVL.

The chain links TRBV9 to TRBJ1-2; 8 bases line up with TRBD1. Unmatched junction bases numbered 8, after V lost 4 bases and J lost 6 bases. Germline assignment: CDR1 SGDLS and CDR2 YYNGEE. CDR3 length equals 14 residues. CDR3 loop: CASSPRTGTDGYTF. The CDR3 nucleotides read TGTGCCAGCAGCCCCCGGACAGGGACGGATGGCTACACCTTC. The variable domain in full, with the rest retrieved from reference TRBV9 and TRBJ1-2, is DSGVTQTPKHLITATGQRVTLRCSPRSGDLSVYWYQQSLDQGLQFLIQYYNGEERAKGNILERFSAQQFPDLHSELNLSSLELGDSALYFCASSPRTGTDGYTFGSGTRLTVV.

The J gene is TRBJ1-5, the V gene TRBV18; D is unresolved. Trimming shortened V by 3 bases and J by 0 bases, and 6 bases separated the two germline ends. Germline-derived CDR1 and CDR2 are KGHSH and LQKENI. The CDR3 spans 14 residues. In DNA, the CDR3 is TGTGCCAGCTCACCCTCATATAGCAATCAGCCCCAGCATTTT. It encodes CASSPSYSNQPQHF.

This chain joins TRBV7-6 and TRBJ2-2, with 7 nucleotides matching TRBD2. Per germline, CDR1 SGHVS and CDR2 FNYEAQ. The CDR3 spans 16 residues. V lost 3 bases to trimming and J lost 3 bases; unmatched junction nucleotides: 7. CDR3 bases: TGTGCCAGCAGCTTGGTGGGCGGGGGACACACCGGGGAGCTGTTTTTT. Amino acids: CASSLVGGGHTGELFF.

This clone was observed a single time. The DNA for the CDR3 is TGCGCCAGCAGCTTGGTCTTGACAGGGCTATACTATGGCTACACCTTC. As protein: CASSLVLTGLYYGYTF. J is TRBJ1-2 and V is TRBV5-1; 7 bases are shared with TRBD1. Germline V gene sequence: CDR1 SGHRS, CDR2 YFSETQ. Trimming cost V 0 bases and J 3 bases; bases outside gene matches: 8. The CDR3 is 16 residues long.

The V and J genes are TRBV7-2 and TRBJ2-7, with D possibly matching TRBD2 (6 bases). Trimming removed 6 bases at V and 4 bases at J, with 19 bases between. This CDR3 spans 15 amino acids. Germline CDR1 is SGHTA and CDR2 is FQGNSA. The CDR3 sequence: CASRRGLASDYEQYF. In nucleotides, the CDR3 is TGTGCCAGCAGGCGGGGACTTGCGTCGGATTACGAGCAGTACTTC.

This chain joins TRBV19 and TRBJ2-2; D might be TRBD2 (6 bases). Germline V gene sequence: CDR1 LNHDA, CDR2 SQIVND (reference sequence). CDR3 length: 17 amino acids. V was shortened by 5 bases and J by 2 bases, with 18 bases between the two germline ends. CDR3 in DNA: TGTGCCAGTAGTCGGGTGCGGGGCTCAAGTAACACCGGGGAGCTGTTTTTT. This gives the protein CASSRVRGSSNTGELFF.

The chain uses TRBV10-2 and TRBJ2-1, with TRBD1 matching over 8 bases. Germline lookup yields CDR1 WSHSY and CDR2 SAAADI. The V gene end was trimmed by 2 bases and the J gene end by 9 bases; junction bases not matched to a gene: 12. The CDR3 totals 16 residues. CDR3 in DNA: TGCGCCAGCAGTGAGAAAGGACAGGGCCCCGCAGTTGAGCAGTTCTTC. This sequence encodes CASSEKGQGPAVEQFF.

This chain links TRBV18 with TRBJ1-5; 7 nucleotides agree with TRBD1. V was pared by 5 bases and J by 4 bases, with 8 bases of the junction left unmatched. The length of the CDR3 is 15 residues. Germline V CDR1 and CDR2: KGHSH, LQKENI. The CDR3 DNA follows: TGTGCCAGCTCATTCACGGGACAGAGGAATCAGCCCCAGCATTTT. Translating it yields CASSFTGQRNQPQHF.

This clone showed up just a few times. The chain combines TRBV5-1 with TRBJ2-7; 10 positions agree with TRBD1. With V trimmed by 1 base and J by 2 bases, 15 bases remained unmatched. Germline V lookup: CDR1 SGHRS, CDR2 YFSETQ. The CDR3 is 19 amino acids. The CDR3 is CASSLTPGTGVQSTYEQYF. CDR3 coding DNA: TGCGCCAGCAGCTTGACCCCCGGGACAGGGGTGCAATCTACCTACGAGCAGTACTTC.

The gene calls are TRBV5-1 and TRBJ2-7; D perhaps matches TRBD2 (6 bases). CDR3 length equals 12 residues. Germline V gene sequence: CDR1 SGHRS, CDR2 YFSETQ. The V gene lost 2 bases and the J gene lost 6 bases, with 9 bases spanning the gap. The CDR3 loop reads CASSLGGAEQYF. The CDR3 region has the DNA TGCGCCAGCAGCTTAGGAGGGGCCGAGCAGTACTTC. Full variable domain (outside the CDR3, taken from reference TRBV5-1 and TRBJ2-7): KAGVTQTPRYLIKTRGQQVTLSCSPISGHRSVSWYQQTPGQGLQFLFEYFSETQRNKGNFPGRFSGRQFSNSRSEMNVSTLELGDSALYLCASSLGGAEQYFGPGTRLTVT.

The V gene is TRBV5-4, the J gene TRBJ2-7; D call uncertain. The V and J ends lost 2 bases and 2 bases respectively, with 5 bases between them. There are 12 residues in the CDR3. In germline, CDR1 is SGHNT, CDR2 YYREEE (reference sequence). The DNA for the CDR3 is TGTGCCAGCAGCTTATCCCCCTACGAGCAGTACTTC. Residues: CASSLSPYEQYF.

The rearrangement links TRBV15 to TRBJ1-4; TRBD1 matches 12 bases. Germline V gives CDR1 LNHNV, CDR2 YYDKDF (reference sequence). The CDR3 is 18 residues long. J lost 8 bases, V lost 2 bases, and 12 bases had no gene match. CDR3: CATSRTPGQGAMGEKLFF. CDR3 sequence (DNA): TGTGCCACCAGCAGAACTCCGGGACAGGGGGCGATGGGGGAAAAACTGTTTTTT.

This chain joins TRBV9 and TRBJ1-6; no definite D call. V gave up 0 bases and J gave up 13 bases, with 11 bases separating them. CDR1 and CDR2 from the germline V gene are SGDLS and YYNGEE. The CDR3 spans 13 residues. DNA of the CDR3: TGTGCCAGCAGCGTAGACCCCACGGAGCCCCTCCACTTT. It encodes CASSVDPTEPLHF.